This TCR beta chain stems from a study of cytomegalovirus exposure and HLA in healthy donors. Primers included in the PCR were 60 Vbeta and 13 Jbeta primers. Some clones are missing from TCRdb's copy, which holds only in-frame ones; the method was immunoSEQ multiplex PCR. Of around 150,000 clones in the sample, around 79% were seen once. Study-level points and caveats: In a later analysis, a genetic analysis reported fewer productive-TCR N-insertions in an Asian-associated ancestry cluster than the cohort average.

For this clone: Its antigen is undetermined.

Germline V gene data show CDR1 as MNHEY and CDR2 as SVGAGI. This CDR3 contains 14 residues. Trimming removed 0 bases at V and 4 bases at J, with 9 bases between. The chain combines TRBV6-5 with TRBJ1-2; D perhaps matches TRBD1 (5 bases). The sequence came from a middle-aged woman in good health and CMV-seronegative. Sequences were obtained from PBMCs. The chain's CDR3 is CASSYSGGTYGYTF. DNA for the CDR3: TGTGCCAGCAGTTACTCAGGCGGGACCTATGGCTACACCTTC.